This T cell receptor (beta chain) was captured in a study of CXCR3-negative and CXCR3-positive naive CD8 T cells. General study results and limits: Relative to memory CD8+ cells, whose diversity was much lower, both naive subsets had comparably high diversity. Unlike memory cells, which differed, naive CXCR3-negative and CXCR3-positive cells had similar TRBV-TRBJ usage. Surface CD5 matched across naive subsets, and TRB CDR3 properties served to infer TCR strength. Hydrophobicity was higher for TRB CDR3s found in CXCR3-positive naive cells than in CXCR3-negative naive cells.

Triplicate sorts of 300,000 cells per CD8+ subset. The method, 5' RACE with UMI labels, was used to prepare the TRB cDNA libraries. TCRdb reprocessed the 5' RACE reads and stores each CDR3 protein as one record, lacking DNA. This sample's clone table lists about 120,000 distinct CDR3 sequences. A note on this clonotype: Its target is not known.

The CDR3 runs to 15 residues. Germline CDR1 is DFQATT and CDR2 is SNEGSKA (reference sequence). The gene calls are TRBV20-1 and TRBJ2-5; TCRdb's D gene call, TRBD2, goes unchecked for lack of DNA. The TCR was taken from a human donor in good health. Some clones in this sample may be carry-over from other donors' samples. The sample comprised naive CXCR3+ CD8+ T cells from blood. Subset noted: CD45RO-CCR7+CD27+CD95- naive CD8+ T cells expressing CXCR3 (TNR3+). CDR3 residues: CSATSGDGSKETQYF.